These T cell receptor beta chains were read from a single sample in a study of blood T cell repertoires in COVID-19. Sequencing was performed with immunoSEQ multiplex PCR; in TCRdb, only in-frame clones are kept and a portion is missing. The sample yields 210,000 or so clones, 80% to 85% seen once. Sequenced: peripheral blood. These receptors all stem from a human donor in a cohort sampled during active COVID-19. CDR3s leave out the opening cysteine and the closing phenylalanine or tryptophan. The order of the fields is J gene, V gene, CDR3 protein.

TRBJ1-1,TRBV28,ASRPHSVGNTEAF
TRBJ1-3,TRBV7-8,ASSREGQGSFSGNTIY
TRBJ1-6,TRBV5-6,ASSGPGPLH
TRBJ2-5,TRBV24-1,ATSDLQGPGETQY
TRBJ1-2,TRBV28,ASSWGGDNYGYT
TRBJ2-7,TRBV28,ASSLQGLSYEQY
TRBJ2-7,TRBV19,ASRNSYEQY
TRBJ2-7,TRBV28,ASRIAGGLLNEQY
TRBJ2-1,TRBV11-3,ASSATSGSLLSGEQF
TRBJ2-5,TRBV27,ASSLSSYQETQY
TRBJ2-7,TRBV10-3,ATSNRGQDEQY
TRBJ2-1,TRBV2,ASSEPTEGESSYNEQF
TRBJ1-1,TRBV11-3,ASSSGYGNTEAF
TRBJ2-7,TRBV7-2,ASSSSGGSYEQY
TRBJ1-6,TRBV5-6,ASSVRWRRNSPLH
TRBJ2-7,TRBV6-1,ASSGGTSGDTYEQY
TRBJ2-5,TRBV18,ASSPLLAEGLQETQY
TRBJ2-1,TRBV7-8,ASSIRGLADSYNEQF
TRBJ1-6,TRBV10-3,AISVETANSPLH
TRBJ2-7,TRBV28,ASRAPGLILYEQY
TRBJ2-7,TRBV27,ASSSRGPKDEQY
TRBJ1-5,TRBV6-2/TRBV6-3,ASSPGTESGPQH
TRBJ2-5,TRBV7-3,ASSLAREETQY
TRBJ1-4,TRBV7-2,ASSPNRGIANEKLF
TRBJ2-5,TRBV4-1,ASSQVIQSQETQY
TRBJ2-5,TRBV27,ASSPRSDQETQY
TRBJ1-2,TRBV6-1,ASSEATDIYGYT
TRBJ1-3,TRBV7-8,ASSKGEPGQGGNTIY
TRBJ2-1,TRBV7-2,ASRSPSGRNEQF
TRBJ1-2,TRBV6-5,ASRSRGLGYGYT
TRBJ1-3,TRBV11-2,ASSLAGGATGNTIY
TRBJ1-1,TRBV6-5,ASSKGGTEAF
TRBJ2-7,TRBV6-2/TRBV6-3,ASSLIAPPSYEQY
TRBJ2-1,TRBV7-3,ASSLASGSPSYNEQF
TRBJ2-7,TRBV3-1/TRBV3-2,ASSQANHEQY
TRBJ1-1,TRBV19,ASSRGDRRNTEAF
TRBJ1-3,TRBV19,ASTATGQPLRNTIY
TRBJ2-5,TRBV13,ASSSRGRETQY
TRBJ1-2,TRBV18,ATTPPTGGGYT
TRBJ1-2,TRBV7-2,ASSFGTLANYGYT
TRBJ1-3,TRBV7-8,ASSPGSSGNTIY
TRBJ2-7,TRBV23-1,ASTLPGQGDPYEQY
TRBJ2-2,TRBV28,ASTRSGKNTGELF
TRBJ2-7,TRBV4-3,ASSQDPGRAQY
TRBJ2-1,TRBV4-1,ASSQAGLYNEQF
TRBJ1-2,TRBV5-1,ASSLATGGWPGYT
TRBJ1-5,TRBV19,ASSITPIHLRPQH
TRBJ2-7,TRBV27,ASQPRTSFSEQY
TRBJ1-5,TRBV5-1,ASSFDRNQPQH
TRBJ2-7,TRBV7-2,ASSLEILAGYSEQY
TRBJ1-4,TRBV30,AWSHYAGGYEKLF
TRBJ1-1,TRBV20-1,SAQENTEAF